These 27 T cell receptor beta chains were sequenced from one sample in a study of long-term antiretroviral therapy in people with HIV. They ran version v3.0 of the immunoSEQ assay at survey level. The table came from immunoSEQ multiplex PCR; TCRdb's copy has only in-frame clones and leaves some out. The sample consists of 36,000 or so clones, about four fifths of them appearing once. Sequences were derived from unsorted PBMCs, sampled 0.6 years after starting antiretroviral therapy. The receptors shown here come from a man between 18 and 29 years old with HIV.

V gene TRBV28 combines with J gene TRBJ2-1; 9 nucleotides align to TRBD2. The CDR3 has 15 amino acids. Germline trimming cut 6 bases from V and 10 bases from J; bases unmatched to any gene: 13. Per the germline V gene, CDR1 is MDHEN and CDR2 is SYDVKM. This chain's CDR3 is CASRYFGTSQREQFF. The CDR3 DNA follows: TGTGCCAGCAGATATTTCGGGACTAGCCAACGAGAGCAGTTCTTC. The full variable domain, in which reference TRBV28 and TRBJ2-1 provide the parts outside the CDR3, is DVKVTQSSRYLVKRTGEKVFLECVQDMDHENMFWYRQDPGLGLRLIYFSYDVKMKEKGDIPEGYSVSREKKERFSLILESASTNQTSMYLCASRYFGTSQREQFFGPGTRLTVL.

The V gene is TRBV7-9, the J gene TRBJ1-2; D remains unclear. V gave up 4 bases and J gave up 6 bases, with 21 bases separating them. The germline V gene has CDR1 SEHNR and CDR2 FQNEAQ (reference sequence). The CDR3 runs 16 residues. The CDR3 coding sequence is TGTGCCAGCAGCTCCCGGGCAGCCCTTAAGGAGAATGGCTACACCTTC. Encoded protein: CASSSRAALKENGYTF.

This clone was observed once. V usage is TRBV15 and J usage is TRBJ1-2; D is undetermined. The CDR3 is 13 residues long. Trimming removed 0 bases from V and 4 bases from J, with 6 bases in between. Looked up from germline, CDR1 is LNHNV and CDR2 is YYDKDF (reference sequence). In DNA, the CDR3 is TGTGCCACCAGCAGAGATGTGTTCTATGGCTACACCTTC. Translation: CATSRDVFYGYTF.

CDR3 nucleotides: TGTGCCAGCTCCGGACTAACAGAGACCCAGTACTTC. It is translated as CASSGLTETQYF. This chain links TRBV11-2 with TRBJ2-5, with D possibly matching TRBD2 (6 bases). The V gene lost 8 bases and the J gene lost 4 bases, with 11 bases spanning the gap. This CDR3 is 12 amino acids long. CDR1 is SGHAT, CDR2 FQNNGV, per germline.

This chain links TRBV7-9 with TRBJ2-1; the D is unclear. The V end lost 4 bases, the J end lost 7 bases, and 5 bases lay between the germline ends. Germline CDR1 is SEHNR and CDR2 is FQNEAQ (reference sequence). CDR3 length: 11 residues. The CDR3 DNA sequence: TGTGCCAGCAGCTACGGGAATGAGCAGTTCTTC. Protein sequence: CASSYGNEQFF. Full variable domain (outside the CDR3, taken from reference TRBV7-9 and TRBJ2-1): DTGVSQNPRHKITKRGQNVTFRCDPISEHNRLYWYRQTLGQGPEFLTYFQNEAQLEKSRLLSDRFSAERPKGSFSTLEIQRTEQGDSAMYLCASSYGNEQFFGPGTRLTVL.

This chain joins TRBV29-1 and TRBJ2-7; 9 bases match TRBD1. Trimming removed 8 bases from V and 7 bases from J; junction bases left unmatched: 15. The CDR3 extends over 14 amino acids. In germline, CDR1 is SQVTM, CDR2 ANQGSEA. CDR3 amino acids: CSLSRDRESGEQYF. Written as DNA, the CDR3 is TGCAGCTTGTCCCGGGACAGGGAGTCGGGGGAGCAGTACTTC.

This clone was detected only a few times. The V gene is TRBV11-2, the J gene TRBJ1-2, with unresolved D. CDR1 is SGHAT, CDR2 FQNNGV, per germline. The V gene lost 5 bases and the J gene lost 5 bases, with 9 bases spanning the gap. The CDR3 runs 12 residues. This chain's CDR3 is CASSTSDYGYTF. CDR3 nucleotide sequence: TGTGCCAGCAGCACCTCGGATTATGGCTACACCTTC.

The J gene is TRBJ2-1, the V gene TRBV6-6, with 9 bases aligning to TRBD2. Unmatched junction bases numbered 6, after V lost 2 bases and J lost 4 bases. Germline V gene lookup returns CDR1 MNHNY and CDR2 SVGAGI (reference sequence). The CDR3 has 16 residues. The CDR3 spells CASSYLPTSGYNEQFF. In DNA, the CDR3 is TGTGCCAGCAGTTACCTTCCGACTAGCGGTTACAATGAGCAGTTCTTC.

This clone was observed a few times. The rearrangement uses TRBV11-2 and TRBJ2-2; D remains unclear. V lost 2 bases and J lost 0, with 7 bases in between. The CDR3 is 15 amino acids. Looked up from germline, CDR1 is SGHAT and CDR2 is FQNNGV. The CDR3 bases are TGTGCCAGCAGCTTACTATACGCGAACACCGGGGAGCTGTTTTTT. Encoded protein: CASSLLYANTGELFF.

This clone was counted a single time. The V gene is TRBV18, the J gene TRBJ1-1; 8 bases align to TRBD1. This CDR3 region has 14 residues. CDR1 and CDR2 (germline): KGHSH, LQKENI. V was pared by 4 bases and J by 7 bases, with 8 bases of the junction left unmatched. This chain's CDR3 is CASSQAQGAGEAFF. CDR3 nucleotides: TGTGCCAGCTCACAGGCCCAGGGGGCAGGTGAAGCTTTCTTT.

In nucleotides, the CDR3 is TGTGCCAGCAGTTTTTTAACCTACGAGCAGTACTTC. Translation: CASSFLTYEQYF. This sequence joins TRBV28 and TRBJ2-7; D call uncertain. Trimming cost V 3 bases and J 2 bases, with 5 bases left between them. Germline values: CDR1 MDHEN, CDR2 SYDVKM. This CDR3 is built from 12 residues.

The genes are TRBV1 and TRBJ2-1; the table's D call TRBD1 went unverified against the DNA. TRBV1 is deemed a pseudogene. The CDR3 is made up of 16 amino acids. The CDR3 DNA reads TGCACCAGTACGTTGGGGCTGAACGAGCGAAACAATGAGCAGTTCTTC. Translation: CTSTLGLNERNNEQFF.

This clone was observed a few times. The chain has TRBV4-1 and TRBJ2-2, with 8 bases that match TRBD2. V was clipped by 0 bases and J by 4 bases; unmatched bases: 4. Germline CDR1 is MGHRA and CDR2 is YSYEKL. The CDR3 extends over 16 amino acids. The CDR3 region has the DNA TGCGCCAGCAGCCAAGAACGCGGGAGGACCACCGGGGAGCTGTTTTTT. Translation gives CASSQERGRTTGELFF.

V gene TRBV12-5 combines with J gene TRBJ1-2, with 10 bases fitting TRBD1. The V segment lost 6 bases and the J segment 5 bases; nucleotides outside the gene matches: 9. This CDR3 is built from 15 residues. The germline CDR1 and CDR2 sequences are LGHNT and FRNRAP. This chain's CDR3 is CASGSGQGGEYGYTF. The CDR3 bases are TGTGCTAGTGGATCAGGACAGGGGGGAGAGTATGGCTACACCTTC.

J is TRBJ2-2 and V is TRBV29-1; the D gene is possibly TRBD1 (6 bases). CDR1 and CDR2 (germline): SQVTM, ANQGSEA. V gave up 2 bases and J gave up 6 bases, with 19 bases separating them. The CDR3 totals 16 residues. The CDR3 reads CSVETTRGMRAGELFF. The DNA for the CDR3 is TGCAGCGTTGAAACCACCAGGGGCATGCGAGCCGGGGAGCTGTTTTTT.

V is TRBV27 and J is TRBJ2-5; 8 bases fit TRBD2. The CDR3 covers 11 residues. Germline lookup yields CDR1 MNHEY and CDR2 SMNVEV (reference sequence). The J segment lost 9 bases and the V segment lost 4 bases, leaving 1 base of the junction unmatched. CDR3 DNA sequence: TGTGCCAGCAGTTGGCGGGGGGCCCAGTACTTC. Protein product: CASSWRGAQYF.

The V and J genes are TRBV29-1 and TRBJ1-1; no clear D gene. Between the trimmed V and J ends, which lost 1 base and 0 bases, there was a span of 9 bases. In germline, CDR1 is SQVTM, CDR2 ANQGSEA. The length of the CDR3 is 14 residues. The CDR3 coding sequence is TGCAGCGTTGAAGTCTGGGCTGTGAACACTGAAGCTTTCTTT. Encoded protein: CSVEVWAVNTEAFF.

The rearrangement joins TRBV7-9 to TRBJ2-3, with D uncertain. CDR3 length: 13 residues. Trimming took 5 bases from V and 4 from J, leaving 10 bases between them. CDR1 is SEHNR, CDR2 FQNEAQ, per germline (reference sequence). The CDR3 DNA follows: TGTGCCAGCAGCGGCCCGTTAGCAGATACGCAGTATTTT. It codes for CASSGPLADTQYF. Full variable domain (missing parts from reference TRBV7-9 and TRBJ2-3): DTGVSQNPRHKITKRGQNVTFRCDPISEHNRLYWYRQTLGQGPEFLTYFQNEAQLEKSRLLSDRFSAERPKGSFSTLEIQRTEQGDSAMYLCASSGPLADTQYFGPGTRLTVL.

This chain links TRBV19 with TRBJ2-3; 9 nucleotides match TRBD1. Germline CDR1 LNHDA, CDR2 SQIVND (reference sequence). The CDR3 is 17 residues long. The trim removed 5 bases at V and 2 bases at J, leaving 11 bases unmatched. In nucleotides, the CDR3 is TGTGCCAGTAGTTCTGGGACAGGGCTCTTTAACACAGATACGCAGTATTTT. Translation: CASSSGTGLFNTDTQYF.

The CDR3 DNA reads as TGTGCCAGCTCCCGGACCGCGACAGATACGCAGTATTTT. Protein: CASSRTATDTQYF. V usage is TRBV18 and J usage is TRBJ2-3; D is unresolved. V shed 6 bases and J shed 3 bases, with 10 bases lying between them. CDR3 length: 13 amino acids. Germline V gene lookup returns CDR1 KGHSH and CDR2 LQKENI.

CDR3 DNA: TGTGCCAGCAGATTTAGCGGGCCCTTTGTCGAGCAGTACTTC. The encoded protein is CASRFSGPFVEQYF. The chain carries TRBV28 and TRBJ2-7; 7 bases line up with TRBD2. Losses at the gene ends were 6 bases for V and 6 bases for J; bases not matched to a gene: 11. The CDR3 is 14 residues long. CDR1 is MDHEN, CDR2 SYDVKM, per germline.

This clone appeared a single time. This chain connects TRBV30 to TRBJ2-7; D not resolved. Germline assignment: CDR1 GTSNPN and CDR2 SVGIG (reference sequence). This CDR3 is 11 amino acids long. Trimming took 3 bases from V and 6 from J, leaving 9 bases between them. CDR3 coding DNA: TGTGCCTGGAGACATCTGGGCGAGCAGTACTTC. As protein: CAWRHLGEQYF.

The rearrangement joins TRBV2 to TRBJ2-7; D is uncertain. Trimming took 4 bases from V and 1 from J, leaving 8 bases between them. The germline gives CDR1 SNHLY, CDR2 FYNNEI. The CDR3 is 13 amino acids. This chain's CDR3 is CASSGRNSYEQYF. The CDR3 DNA is TGTGCCAGCAGTGGTAGAAATTCCTACGAGCAGTACTTC.

This clone was detected a few times. The rearrangement links TRBV18 to TRBJ2-7; D is undetermined. V lost 2 bases, J lost 0 bases, and 5 bases lay in between. The CDR3 contains 13 residues. Germline V CDR1 and CDR2: KGHSH, LQKENI. CDR3 DNA: TGTGCCAGCTCACCATTACCCTCCTACGAGCAGTACTTC. Amino acids: CASSPLPSYEQYF. Supplemented by reference TRBV18 and TRBJ2-7, the full variable domain reads NAGVMQNPRHLVRRRGQEARLRCSPMKGHSHVYWYRQLPEEGLKFMVYLQKENIIDESGMPKERFSAEFPKEGPSILRIQQVVRGDSAAYFCASSPLPSYEQYFGPGTRLTVT.

The V gene is TRBV13, the J gene TRBJ2-2; 7 positions match TRBD2. The CDR3 covers 15 residues. CDR1 and CDR2 from the germline V gene are PRHDT and FYEKMQ (reference sequence). V lost 4 bases and J lost 2; bases outside the gene matches: 4. This chain's CDR3 is CASSSEAGNTGELFF. DNA of the CDR3: TGTGCCAGCAGCTCTGAAGCGGGAAACACCGGGGAGCTGTTTTTT.

This clone has only a few counts. J is TRBJ2-2 and V is TRBV20-1; D gene ambiguous. The CDR3 covers 11 residues. Trimming took 2 bases from V and 7 from J, leaving 5 bases between them. Germline loops: CDR1 DFQATT, CDR2 SNEGSKA (reference sequence). In nucleotides, the CDR3 is TGCAGTGCTAGAAAGGGCGGGGAGCTGTTTTTT. The encoded protein is CSARKGGELFF.

The V gene is TRBV11-2, the J gene TRBJ2-1; 9 nucleotides line up with TRBD1. The V gene's germline CDR1 is SGHAT and CDR2 FQNNGV. V shed 5 bases and J 9 bases; nucleotides not matched to a gene: 11. The CDR3 sequence is 15 residues long. This chain's CDR3 is CASSARPGTGIEQFF. The CDR3 bases are TGTGCCAGCAGCGCGCGACCCGGGACAGGGATTGAGCAGTTCTTC.